This passage covers 29 T cell receptor beta chains from one sample sequenced in a study of blood T cell repertoires in COVID-19. Only in-frame clones appear in the TCRdb table, and some are missing; sequencing was by immunoSEQ multiplex PCR. Among 240,000 or so clones, 80% to 85% were seen once, and the ten largest hold 3% to 4%. The sample taken for sequencing was peripheral blood. Receptors were obtained from a woman aged 18-29 years with acute or convalescent COVID-19.

This clone has just one count. CDR3 in DNA: TGTGCCAGTAGTGGACAGGGAGAAACCGGGGAGCTGTTTTTT. Protein product: CASSGQGETGELFF. The chain recombines TRBV19 with TRBJ2-2; TRBD1 matches 8 bases. Germline values: CDR1 LNHDA, CDR2 SQIVND (reference sequence). The V and J ends lost 5 bases and 5 bases, in that order; junction bases with no gene match: 4. The CDR3 runs to 14 residues.

V gene TRBV6-4 combines with J gene TRBJ2-1; D is unresolved. The CDR3 is made up of 12 amino acids. Trimming pared 6 bases from V and 10 bases from J, leaving 13 bases between. The V gene's germline CDR1 is MRHNA and CDR2 SNTAGT. The CDR3 DNA follows: TGTGCCAGCAGGGACGGTCCTAAGGAGCAGTTCTTC. Translating it yields CASRDGPKEQFF.

This chain uses TRBV6-4 with TRBJ2-3, with D maybe TRBD2 (6 bases). The CDR3 has 15 residues. Germline values: CDR1 MRHNA, CDR2 SNTAGT. V lost 0 bases and J lost 6, with 13 bases in between. The CDR3 spells CASSDSTLASDTQYF. In DNA form, the CDR3 reads TGTGCCAGCAGTGACTCGACCCTAGCGAGTGATACGCAGTATTTT.

The chain is built from TRBV7-9 and TRBJ2-7; D uncertain. This CDR3 is built from 15 residues. Deletions cut 6 bases from V and 0 bases from J, with 15 bases between. In germline, CDR1 is SEHNR, CDR2 FQNEAQ (reference sequence). The DNA for the CDR3 is TGTGCCAGCAGAAATGAGTCCGTAACCTCCTACGAGCAGTACTTC. Translating gives CASRNESVTSYEQYF.

The CDR3 is CASSPQGQMYQETQYF. CDR3 DNA: TGTGCCAGTAGTCCCCAGGGACAGATGTACCAAGAGACCCAGTACTTC. The V gene is TRBV19, the J gene TRBJ2-5, with 7 bases identical to TRBD1. Germline-derived CDR1 and CDR2 are LNHDA and SQIVND (reference sequence). There are 16 residues in the CDR3. J was trimmed by 0 bases and V by 5 bases; bases with no gene match: 9. The full variable domain, completed using reference TRBV19 and TRBJ2-5, is DGGITQSPKYLFRKEGQNVTLSCEQNLNHDAMYWYRQDPGQGLRLIYYSQIVNDFQKGDIAEGYSVSREKKESFPLTVTSAQKNPTAFYLCASSPQGQMYQETQYFGPGTRLLVL.

The V and J genes are TRBV2 and TRBJ1-2, with D tentatively TRBD1 (6 bases). V lost 3 bases and J lost 7, with 15 bases in between. The CDR3 is made up of 14 amino acids. CDR1 SNHLY and CDR2 FYNNEI come from the germline V gene. The CDR3 DNA follows: TGTGCCAGCAGTGACGCCGTCAGGGGCCCTGGCTACACCTTC. This translates into CASSDAVRGPGYTF.

The J gene is TRBJ2-2, the V gene TRBV14, with TRBD1 matching 7 bases. Germline V gene sequence: CDR1 SGHDN, CDR2 FVKESK. The CDR3 length is 14 residues. J was trimmed by 7 bases and V by 3 bases; bases with no gene match: 5. CDR3 in DNA: TGTGCCAGCAGCCAGCAACAGGGGTTCGGGGAGCTGTTTTTT. Protein product: CASSQQQGFGELFF. Full variable domain (rest looked up from reference TRBV14 and TRBJ2-2): EAGVTQFPSHSVIEKGQTVTLRCDPISGHDNLYWYRRVMGKEIKFLLHFVKESKQDESGMPNNRFLAERTGGTYSTLKVQPAELEDSGVYFCASSQQQGFGELFFGEGSRLTVL.

The chain carries TRBV7-9 and TRBJ2-1; 12 bases are shared with TRBD2. The germline V gene encodes CDR1 SEHNR and CDR2 FQNEAQ (reference sequence). The CDR3 is 16 residues long. After removal of 6 bases from V and 1 base from J, the junction contained 4 bases not matched to a gene. The CDR3 loop reads CASRDTSGRSYNEQFF. CDR3 in DNA: TGTGCCAGCAGGGACACTAGCGGGAGGTCCTACAATGAGCAGTTCTTC. Complete variable domain (other parts from reference TRBV7-9 and TRBJ2-1): DTGVSQNPRHKITKRGQNVTFRCDPISEHNRLYWYRQTLGQGPEFLTYFQNEAQLEKSRLLSDRFSAERPKGSFSTLEIQRTEQGDSAMYLCASRDTSGRSYNEQFFGPGTRLTVL.

V is TRBV5-8 and J is TRBJ1-1; perhaps TRBD1 as D (5 bases). The CDR3 has 15 amino acids. The germline V gene encodes CDR1 SGHTS and CDR2 YDEGEE. Trimming cost V 3 bases and J 0 bases, with 12 bases left between them. CDR3 loop: CASSSQPGMNTEAFF. The DNA of the CDR3 is TGTGCCAGCAGCTCCCAGCCAGGGATGAACACTGAAGCTTTCTTT.

This chain joins TRBV6-5 and TRBJ2-7; 8 bases match TRBD1. Germline V gene data show CDR1 as MNHEY and CDR2 as SVGAGI. This CDR3 comprises 14 residues. Germline trimming cut 2 bases from V and 3 bases from J; bases unmatched to any gene: 3. In nucleotides, the CDR3 is TGTGCCAGCAGTTACCGACAGGGGTTCTACGAGCAGTACTTC. It specifies CASSYRQGFYEQYF.

This chain uses TRBV29-1 with TRBJ1-4; TRBD1 matches at 8 bases. J gave up 6 bases and V 7 bases, and 13 bases lay outside the gene matches. This CDR3 is built from 15 residues. Germline V gives CDR1 SQVTM, CDR2 ANQGSEA. The CDR3 protein is CSAQNSTGADEKLFF. DNA for the CDR3: TGCAGCGCCCAGAATTCGACAGGGGCCGATGAAAAACTGTTTTTT.

The gene calls are TRBV5-6 and TRBJ2-3, with 7 bases lining up with TRBD1. The CDR3 runs 16 residues. Germline CDR1 and CDR2: SGHDT and YYEEEE. Trimming removed 3 bases from V and 2 bases from J; junction bases left unmatched: 9. CDR3 DNA sequence: TGTGCCAGCAGCTCATTGGGCAGGGGGTCCACAGATACGCAGTATTTT. Protein: CASSSLGRGSTDTQYF.

This CDR3 reads CASSQAGRPIRYTF. The CDR3 DNA is TGCGCCAGCAGCCAAGCGGGTCGCCCTATCCGCTACACCTTC. J is TRBJ1-2 and V is TRBV4-3; D is ambiguous. Trimming removed 1 base from V and 9 bases from J, with 15 bases in between. The CDR3 has 14 amino acids. CDR1 is LGHNA and CDR2 is YSLEER in the germline V gene.

The CDR3: CAISAVSLAGGIEDTQYF. CDR3 nucleotides: TGTGCCATCAGTGCTGTCTCCCTGGCAGGGGGTATCGAGGATACGCAGTATTTT. The chain combines TRBV10-3 with TRBJ2-3; 7 positions agree with TRBD1. The germline gives CDR1 ENHRY, CDR2 SYGVKD. J was trimmed by 6 bases and V by 4 bases; bases with no gene match: 19. The CDR3 consists of 18 residues.

The chain couples TRBV6-6 to TRBJ2-7, with 8 bases aligning to TRBD2. Germline V gene lookup returns CDR1 MNHNY and CDR2 SVGAGI (reference sequence). The CDR3 runs 15 residues. V dropped 7 bases and J dropped 0; count of bases not matched to a gene: 8. CDR3: CASKVLAGTSYEQYF. The CDR3 nucleotides read TGTGCCAGCAAGGTGCTAGCGGGCACCTCCTACGAGCAGTACTTC.

This clone came up once. J is TRBJ2-7 and V is TRBV6-5; 10 bases map to TRBD2. This CDR3 comprises 15 residues. Germline CDR1 reads MNHEY; CDR2 reads SVGAGI. V trimming: 2 bases; J trimming: 3 bases; junction bases outside the gene matches: 4. The DNA of the CDR3 is TGTGCCAGCAGTTACCGGGGACTAGCGTACTACGAGCAGTACTTC. Amino acid sequence: CASSYRGLAYYEQYF.

The chain has TRBV4-3 and TRBJ2-5, with 12 bases fitting TRBD1. J lost 5 bases, V lost 5 bases, and 9 bases had no gene match. The CDR3 totals 16 residues. CDR1 LGHNA and CDR2 YSLEER come from the germline V gene. The chain's CDR3 is CASSNLRDRGRETQYF. The CDR3 DNA is TGCGCCAGCAGCAACCTCCGGGACAGGGGGCGGGAGACCCAGTACTTC.

This chain's CDR3 is CASSPSGVSSYEQYF. The CDR3 nucleotides are TGTGCCAGCTCACCTAGCGGGGTAAGCTCCTACGAGCAGTACTTC. The gene calls are TRBV18 and TRBJ2-7; 8 positions agree with TRBD2. The CDR3 is made up of 15 amino acids. V shed 3 bases and J 0 bases; nucleotides not matched to a gene: 4. From germline, CDR1 is KGHSH and CDR2 LQKENI.

V gene TRBV19 combines with J gene TRBJ1-4; TRBD1 might be the D (6 bases). Trimming cost V 7 bases and J 4 bases, with 13 bases left between them. The CDR3 runs 14 residues. The V gene's germline CDR1 is LNHDA and CDR2 SQIVND (reference sequence). In DNA form, the CDR3 reads TGTGCCAGTACCGGACAGAAAATTAATGAAAAACTGTTTTTT. Encoded protein: CASTGQKINEKLFF.

V is TRBV6-4 and J is TRBJ1-6, with 9 bases fitting TRBD1. Germline CDR1 MRHNA, CDR2 SNTAGT. The CDR3 runs to 15 residues. With V trimmed by 5 bases and J by 7 bases, 6 bases remained unmatched. The CDR3 region is CASSTGGAGNSPLHF. Here the CDR3 DNA reads TGTGCCAGCAGTACAGGGGGCGCGGGGAATTCACCCCTCCACTTT.

The gene calls are TRBV19 and TRBJ1-1, with 8 bases matching TRBD1. V lost 5 bases to trimming and J lost 5 bases; unmatched junction nucleotides: 7. The CDR3 is 14 residues long. The germline gives CDR1 LNHDA, CDR2 SQIVND (reference sequence). CDR3 protein: CASSSPGGRTEAFF. The CDR3 nucleotides are TGTGCCAGTAGTTCCCCAGGGGGCAGGACTGAAGCTTTCTTT. The complete variable domain, with remaining parts taken from reference TRBV19 and TRBJ1-1, reads DGGITQSPKYLFRKEGQNVTLSCEQNLNHDAMYWYRQDPGQGLRLIYYSQIVNDFQKGDIAEGYSVSREKKESFPLTVTSAQKNPTAFYLCASSSPGGRTEAFFGQGTRLTVV.

The chain has TRBV30 and TRBJ1-5, with D tentatively TRBD1 (5 bases). The CDR3 is 13 amino acids. The V gene lost 3 bases and the J gene lost 9 bases, with 15 bases spanning the gap. Germline V CDR1 and CDR2: GTSNPN, SVGIG (reference sequence). CDR3 coding DNA: TGTGCCTGGAGGGGGCGGGAGACGGGGCCCCAGCATTTT. Protein: CAWRGRETGPQHF.

The rearrangement links TRBV9 to TRBJ2-1; 11 bases line up with TRBD2. Germline V gene sequence: CDR1 SGDLS, CDR2 YYNGEE. The CDR3 length is 15 residues. V was clipped by 4 bases and J by 9 bases; unmatched bases: 9. This CDR3 reads CASSSTSGSFGEQFF. In DNA form, the CDR3 reads TGTGCCAGCAGCAGCACTAGCGGGAGTTTCGGTGAGCAGTTCTTC.

The chain uses TRBV2 and TRBJ1-4, with D perhaps TRBD1 (5 bases). V was clipped by 4 bases and J by 7 bases, with 13 bases between them. The germline CDR1 and CDR2 sequences are SNHLY and FYNNEI. The CDR3 covers 14 residues. CDR3 region: CASSVRGGLEKLFF. The CDR3 bases are TGTGCCAGCAGTGTTAGGGGAGGTCTTGAAAAACTGTTTTTT. Together with reference TRBV2 and TRBJ1-4, the CDR3 gives the full variable domain: EPEVTQTPSHQVTQMGQEVILRCVPISNHLYFYWYRQILGQKVEFLVSFYNNEISEKSEIFDDQFSVERPDGSNFTLKIRSTKLEDSAMYFCASSVRGGLEKLFFGSGTQLSVL.

This chain's CDR3 is CSVELAGGWNEQYF. The CDR3 DNA sequence: TGCAGCGTCGAACTAGCGGGAGGGTGGAACGAGCAGTACTTC. The V and J genes are TRBV29-1 and TRBJ2-7; TRBD2 matches 13 bases. Germline lookup yields CDR1 SQVTM and CDR2 ANQGSEA. V lost 6 bases and J lost 5; bases outside the gene matches: 7. The CDR3 is made up of 14 amino acids.

The chain links TRBV30 to TRBJ2-1, with D perhaps TRBD2 (6 bases). CDR3 length: 11 amino acids. Germline lookup yields CDR1 GTSNPN and CDR2 SVGIG (reference sequence). V was pared by 5 bases and J by 10 bases, with 12 bases between. In nucleotides, the CDR3 is TGTGCCTGGGGGGGGTGGAGGGAGCAGTTCTTC. Translation: CAWGGWREQFF.

This chain uses TRBV15 with TRBJ1-3; D uncertain. V lost 0 bases and J 4 bases, leaving 19 bases between the germline ends. There are 18 residues in the CDR3. In germline, CDR1 is LNHNV, CDR2 YYDKDF (reference sequence). The CDR3: CATSRDLVYHGSGNTIYF. In DNA, the CDR3 is TGTGCCACCAGCAGAGATTTAGTGTACCACGGTTCGGGAAACACCATATATTTT.

J is TRBJ1-5 and V is TRBV30; tentative D call: TRBD1 (5 bases). This CDR3 comprises 13 residues. CDR1 and CDR2 from the germline V gene are GTSNPN and SVGIG (reference sequence). Trimming shortened V by 1 base and J by 11 bases, and 15 bases separated the two germline ends. Here the CDR3 DNA reads TGTGCCTGGAGTGGACGGTCCCCAGGGACCCAGCATTTT. It specifies CAWSGRSPGTQHF. Full variable domain (remainder filled in from reference TRBV30 and TRBJ1-5): SQTIHQWPATLVQPVGSPLSLECTVEGTSNPNLYWYRQAAGRGLQLLFYSVGIGQISSEVPQNLSASRPQDRQFILSSKKLLLSDSGFYLCAWSGRSPGTQHFGDGTRLSIL.

The chain joins TRBV19 to TRBJ2-1; 8 nucleotides line up with TRBD2. This CDR3 comprises 16 residues. The germline gives CDR1 LNHDA, CDR2 SQIVND (reference sequence). Trimming removed 7 bases from V and 4 bases from J; junction bases left unmatched: 12. CDR3 DNA sequence: TGTGCCAGTATGCCCTATCGGGAGGGCCTATACAATGAGCAGTTCTTC. This encodes CASMPYREGLYNEQFF.